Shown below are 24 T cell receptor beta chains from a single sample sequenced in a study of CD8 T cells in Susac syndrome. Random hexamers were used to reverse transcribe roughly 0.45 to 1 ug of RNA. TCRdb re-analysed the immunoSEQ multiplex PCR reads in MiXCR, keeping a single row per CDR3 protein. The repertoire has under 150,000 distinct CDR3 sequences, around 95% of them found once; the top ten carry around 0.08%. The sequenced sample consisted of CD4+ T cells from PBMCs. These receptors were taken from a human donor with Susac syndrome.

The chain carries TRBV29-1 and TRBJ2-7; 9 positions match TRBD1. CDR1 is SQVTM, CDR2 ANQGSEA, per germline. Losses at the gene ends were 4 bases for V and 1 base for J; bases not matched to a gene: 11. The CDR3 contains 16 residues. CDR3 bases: TGCAGCGTTGTGCTGGGAGGACAGGGGCCATCCTACGAGCAGTACTTC. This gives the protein CSVVLGGQGPSYEQYF.

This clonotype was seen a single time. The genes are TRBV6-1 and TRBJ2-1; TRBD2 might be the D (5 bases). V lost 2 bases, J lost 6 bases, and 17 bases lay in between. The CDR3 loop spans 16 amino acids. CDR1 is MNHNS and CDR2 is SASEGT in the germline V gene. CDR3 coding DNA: TGTGCCAGCAGTGAATATTACGCGGGCACGGGCAATGAGCAGTTCTTC. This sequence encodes CASSEYYAGTGNEQFF.

CDR3 region: CSVADGAPYEQYF. CDR3 sequence (DNA): TGCAGCGTGGCGGACGGAGCGCCCTACGAGCAGTACTTC. This sequence joins TRBV29-1 and TRBJ2-7; D remains ambiguous. This CDR3 is built from 13 residues. Trimming pared 6 bases from V and 2 bases from J, leaving 14 bases between. CDR1 and CDR2 (germline): SQVTM, ANQGSEA.

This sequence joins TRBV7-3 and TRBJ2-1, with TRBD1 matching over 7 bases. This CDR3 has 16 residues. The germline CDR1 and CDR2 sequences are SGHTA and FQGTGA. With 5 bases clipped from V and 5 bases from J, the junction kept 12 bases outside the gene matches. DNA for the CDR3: TGTGCCAGCAGCCCTACCCAAATACAGGGGAACAATGAGCAGTTCTTC. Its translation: CASSPTQIQGNNEQFF.

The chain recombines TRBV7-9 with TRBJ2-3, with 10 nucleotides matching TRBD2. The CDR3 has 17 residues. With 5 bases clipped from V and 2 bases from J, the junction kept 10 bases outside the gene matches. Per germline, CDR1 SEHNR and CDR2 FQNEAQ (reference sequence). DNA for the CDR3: TGTGCCAGCAGCACACACCGAAGCGGGGGGGCCACAGATACGCAGTATTTT. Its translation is CASSTHRSGGATDTQYF.

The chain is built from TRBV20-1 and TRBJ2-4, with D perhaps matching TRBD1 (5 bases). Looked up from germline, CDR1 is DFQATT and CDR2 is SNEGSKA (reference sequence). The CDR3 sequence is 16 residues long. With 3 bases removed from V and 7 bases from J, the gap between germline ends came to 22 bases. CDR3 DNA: TGCAGTGCTAGGAACCCCCATGGGGCCTCACGGAACATTCAGTACTTC. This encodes CSARNPHGASRNIQYF.

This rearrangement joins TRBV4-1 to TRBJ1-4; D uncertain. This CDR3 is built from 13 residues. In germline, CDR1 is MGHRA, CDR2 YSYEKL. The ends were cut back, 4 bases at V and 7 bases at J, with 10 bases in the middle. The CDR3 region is CASSLLPREKLFF. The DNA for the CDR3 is TGCGCCAGCAGCCTCCTCCCACGTGAAAAACTGTTTTTT.

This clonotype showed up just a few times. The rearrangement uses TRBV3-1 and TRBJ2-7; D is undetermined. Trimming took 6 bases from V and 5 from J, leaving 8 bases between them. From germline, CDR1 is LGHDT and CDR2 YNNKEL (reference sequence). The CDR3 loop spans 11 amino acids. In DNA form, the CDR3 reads TGTGCCAGCAGTCTACGTCACGAGCAGTACTTC. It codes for CASSLRHEQYF.

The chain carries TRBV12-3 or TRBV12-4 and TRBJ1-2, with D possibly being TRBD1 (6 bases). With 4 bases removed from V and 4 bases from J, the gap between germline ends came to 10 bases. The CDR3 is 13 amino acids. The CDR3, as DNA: TGTGCCAGCAGTTACAGGGCTTCCTATGGCTACACCTTC. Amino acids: CASSYRASYGYTF.

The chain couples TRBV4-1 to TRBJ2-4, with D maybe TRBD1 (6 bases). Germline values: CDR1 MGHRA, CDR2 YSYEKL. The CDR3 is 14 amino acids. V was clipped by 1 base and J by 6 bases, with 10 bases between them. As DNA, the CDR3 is TGCGCCAGCAGCCAAGCAGGGGAAAGAAACATTCAGTACTTC. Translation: CASSQAGERNIQYF.

CDR3 sequence reads: CSAEAQGRTEAFF. CDR3 sequence (DNA): TGCAGTGCTGAAGCACAGGGGAGGACTGAAGCTTTCTTT. The V and J genes are TRBV20-1 and TRBJ1-1, with 7 bases identical to TRBD1. CDR1 is DFQATT and CDR2 is SNEGSKA in the germline V gene (reference sequence). This CDR3 comprises 13 residues. Losses at the gene ends were 5 bases for V and 5 bases for J; bases not matched to a gene: 8.

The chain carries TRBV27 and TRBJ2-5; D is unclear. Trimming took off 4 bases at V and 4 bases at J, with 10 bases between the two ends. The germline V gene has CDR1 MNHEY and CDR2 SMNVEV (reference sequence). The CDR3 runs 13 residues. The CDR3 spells CASSSKGGETQYF. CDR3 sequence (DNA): TGTGCCAGCAGTTCGAAGGGCGGAGAGACCCAGTACTTC.

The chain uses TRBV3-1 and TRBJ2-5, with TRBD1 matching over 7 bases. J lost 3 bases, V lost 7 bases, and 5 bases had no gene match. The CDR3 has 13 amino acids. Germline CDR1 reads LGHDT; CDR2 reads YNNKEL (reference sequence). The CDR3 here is CASTPGGKETQYF. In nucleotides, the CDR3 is TGTGCCAGCACTCCAGGGGGAAAAGAGACCCAGTACTTC.

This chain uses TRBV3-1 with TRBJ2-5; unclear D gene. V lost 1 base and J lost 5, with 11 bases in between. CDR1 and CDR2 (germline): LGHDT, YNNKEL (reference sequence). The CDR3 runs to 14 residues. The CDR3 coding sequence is TGTGCCAGCAGCCAAGTTTCAGGCTCGGAGACCCAGTACTTC. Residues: CASSQVSGSETQYF.

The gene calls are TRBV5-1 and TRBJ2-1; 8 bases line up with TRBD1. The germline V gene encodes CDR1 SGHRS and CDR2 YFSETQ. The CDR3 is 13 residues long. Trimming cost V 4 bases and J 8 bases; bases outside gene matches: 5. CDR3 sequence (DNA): TGCGCCAGCAGCGGAGGACAGGGCGATGAGCAGTTCTTC. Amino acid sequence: CASSGGQGDEQFF.

The CDR3 coding sequence is TGTGCCAGCAGCCAAGGGGTTTCCTACGAGCAGTACTTC. Translation gives CASSQGVSYEQYF. This chain connects TRBV3-1 to TRBJ2-7, with D unresolved. The CDR3 totals 13 residues. Trimming removed 1 base from V and 1 base from J, with 5 bases in between. CDR1 and CDR2 (germline): LGHDT, YNNKEL (reference sequence).

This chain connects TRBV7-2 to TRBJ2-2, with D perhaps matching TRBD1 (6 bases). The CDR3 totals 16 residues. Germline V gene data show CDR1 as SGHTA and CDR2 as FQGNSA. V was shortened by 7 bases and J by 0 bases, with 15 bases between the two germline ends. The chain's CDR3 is CASTSHGQTNTGELFF. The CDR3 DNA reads TGTGCCAGCACATCACACGGACAGACGAACACCGGGGAGCTGTTTTTT.

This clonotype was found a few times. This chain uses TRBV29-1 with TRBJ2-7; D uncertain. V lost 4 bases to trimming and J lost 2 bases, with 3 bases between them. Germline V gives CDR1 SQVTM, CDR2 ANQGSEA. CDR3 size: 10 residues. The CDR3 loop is CSVGTYEQYF. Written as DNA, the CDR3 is TGCAGCGTTGGCACCTACGAGCAGTACTTC.

CDR3 nucleotide sequence: TGTGCCAGCAGCTCCCCACGGGGGGGAGATACAGATACGCAGTATTTT. Translation: CASSSPRGGDTDTQYF. V is TRBV7-9 and J is TRBJ2-3; 8 nucleotides line up with TRBD2. V lost 4 bases and J lost 3; bases outside the gene matches: 9. The CDR3 consists of 16 residues. Germline CDR1 is SEHNR and CDR2 is FQNEAQ (reference sequence).

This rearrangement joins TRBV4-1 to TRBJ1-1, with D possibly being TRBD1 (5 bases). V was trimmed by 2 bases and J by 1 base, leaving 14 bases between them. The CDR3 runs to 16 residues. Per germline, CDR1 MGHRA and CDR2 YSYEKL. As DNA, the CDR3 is TGCGCCAGCAGCCAACCGGGACGGGGAAAGAACACTGAAGCTTTCTTT. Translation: CASSQPGRGKNTEAFF.

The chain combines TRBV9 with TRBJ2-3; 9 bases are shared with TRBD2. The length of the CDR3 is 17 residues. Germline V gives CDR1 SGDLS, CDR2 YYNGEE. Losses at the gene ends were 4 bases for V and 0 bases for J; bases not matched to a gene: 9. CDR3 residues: CASSQDSGRPSTDTQYF. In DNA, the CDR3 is TGTGCCAGCAGCCAAGACAGCGGGAGGCCTAGCACAGATACGCAGTATTTT.

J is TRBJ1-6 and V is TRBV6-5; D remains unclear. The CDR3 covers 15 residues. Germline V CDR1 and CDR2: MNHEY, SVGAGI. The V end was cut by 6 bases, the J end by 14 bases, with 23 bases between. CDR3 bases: TGTGCCAGCAGCCCACTGTCGGTTGGTAGGGCATCCCTCCACTTT. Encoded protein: CASSPLSVGRASLHF.

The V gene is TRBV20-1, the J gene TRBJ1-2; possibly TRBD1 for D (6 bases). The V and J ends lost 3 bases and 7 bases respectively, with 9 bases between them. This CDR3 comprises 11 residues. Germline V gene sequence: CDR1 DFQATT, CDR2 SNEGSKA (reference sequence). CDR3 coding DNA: TGCAGTGCTAGCGGGGGGCTTGGCTACACCTTC. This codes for CSASGGLGYTF.

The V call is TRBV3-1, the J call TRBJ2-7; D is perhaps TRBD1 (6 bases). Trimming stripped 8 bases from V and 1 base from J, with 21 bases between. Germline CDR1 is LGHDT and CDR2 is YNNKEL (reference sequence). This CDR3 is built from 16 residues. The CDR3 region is CASLPRGWLMSYEQYF. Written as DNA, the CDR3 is TGTGCCAGCCTCCCAAGGGGGTGGTTAATGTCCTACGAGCAGTACTTC.